This TCR beta chain came from a study of T-cell memory formation after mild COVID-19 (dated by TCRdb to the early 2020s). About the investigation overall: TCR sequence clusters from the two donors were largely donor specific. Two young, previously healthy adult volunteers made up the cohort, one male and one female. T-cell clones expanding and contracting after mild COVID-19 in two donors were tracked by longitudinal TCRalpha and TCRbeta repertoire sequencing. Overall results and qualifications from the work: Contracting CD4+ clones appeared mostly in the CM and EM memory subsets, whereas CD8+ clones were enriched in EMRA. From day 15 to 85, contracting clones showed balanced CD4/CD8 phenotypes, whereas a second wave of clones that expanded from day 15 to 37 leaned towards CD4+. SARS-CoV-2 specificity was not confirmed for the second-wave clones peaking on day 37. Some responding clones were detected in pre-infection memory, suggesting pre-existing cross-reactive memory T cells joined the SARS-CoV-2 response. Only two mild cases were covered by the study, and larger cohorts that include severe cases with pre-infection samples were considered necessary.

The reads were generated on an Illumina NovaSeq 6000. cDNA libraries for TCRalpha and TCRbeta were prepared by 5'RACE using constant-segment primers, with sample barcodes and unique molecular identifiers added. RNA was extracted from every sample with Trizol reagent. Libraries were amplified in two PCR steps, with a second sample barcode and Illumina TruSeq adapters added in the second step. Sequencing of the libraries was done on an Illumina NovaSeq, producing 2 x 150 bp paired-end reads. Per the source publication's procedure: The reads were demultiplexed and collapsed into UMI-guided consensus sequences using migec v1.2.7. Using mixcr v2.1.11, UMI consensuses were aligned to TRA and TRB V and J templates and then assembled into clonotypes. Expanded or contracted clonotypes were those called significant by both edgeR and NoisET, with noise models trained on biological replicates. For edgeR calls, the thresholds were a false discovery rate-adjusted p below 0.01 and a log2 fold-change of 1. As an exploratory analysis of dynamics, max-normalized trajectories of the 1000 most abundant clonotypes were examined by PCA with hierarchical clustering. Each responding clone was given a CD4 or CD8 phenotype based on the CD4+ and CD8+ repertoires, which had been sequenced separately. TCRdb applied fastp at Q25 and MiXCR to the public reads, then kept only in-frame beta chains. CDR3 protein duplicates are merged, each entry listing the most common genes and DNA. The V and J calls reflect TCRdb's pipeline rather than the authors' work. Within this sample are 300,000 to 350,000 distinct CDR3 sequences, with 14% of them counted one time only. The ten largest clones capture around 23% of the sample.

Counted from cysteine to phenylalanine, this CDR3 has 14 amino acids. Here the CDR3 DNA is all that survives: 42 bases in frame from base 1. The germline V gene sets CDR1 to MGHRA and CDR2 to YSYEKL. Trimming costs V 5 bases and J 6 bases, and their ends lie 13 bases apart. This clonotype was seen repeatedly, ten times or more. The antigen it binds to is not known. No much larger clone exists at a distance of one base, and base qualities are not known. PBMCs were isolated by Ficoll-Paque density gradient centrifugation. The chain was built from TRBV4-1 and TRBJ2-2, with no reliable assignment of the D segment. The sequenced material came from PBMCs or a T cell subset sorted from them (not recorded which). The sequence came from a man in his late teens or twenties who had mild COVID-19 (a few samples of this study predate the infection). The sample titles of this study are shuffled in the database, so cell type and time point are left out; the donor was told from shared clones. The CDR3 protein is CASSAIGSAGELFF. The nucleotide sequence reads TGCGCCAGCAGCGCGATAGGATCCGCCGGGGAGCTGTTTTTT.